Listed below are T cell receptor beta chains from one sample, sequenced in a study of blood T cell repertoires in COVID-19. TCRdb keeps only in-frame clones here, not all; method: immunoSEQ multiplex PCR. The profile shows fewer than 250,000 clones, approximately 85% of them singletons. Sequencing input: PBMCs or T cells enriched from blood (not recorded which). Receptors originate from a woman between 50 and 59 years old with acute COVID-19. The CDR3 runs from the conserved cysteine through the conserved F or W. D genes are given only for firm matches. Expanded clones are given a class, and other clones once, few, many or no size at all.

CDR3aa | CDR3nt | d_gene | j_gene | v_gene | abundance
CASSAPGQGILEQYF | TGTGCCAGCAGCGCCCCGGGACAGGGAATCCTCGAGCAGTACTTC | TRBD1 | TRBJ2-7 | TRBV9 | .
CASSKGRSSYEQYF | TGTGCCAGCAGTAAGGGGAGGAGCTCCTACGAGCAGTACTTC | . | TRBJ2-7 | TRBV6-5 | .
CASSLDGQGASYEQYF | TGTGCCAGCAGCTTAGACGGACAGGGGGCCAGCTACGAGCAGTACTTC | TRBD1 | TRBJ2-7 | TRBV13 | .
CASSYSQNSNQPQHF | TGTGCCAGCAGTTACTCACAGAATAGCAATCAGCCCCAGCATTTT | . | TRBJ1-5 | TRBV6-5 | .
CASSLARDRGEKLFF | TGCGCCAGCAGCTTGGCCCGGGACAGGGGTGAAAAACTGTTTTTT | TRBD1 | TRBJ1-4 | TRBV5-1 | .
CASSVAGSQREQYF | TGTGCCAGCAGCGTAGCTGGTAGCCAGCGGGAGCAGTACTTC | . | TRBJ2-7 | TRBV9 | .
CASSSQAGGNNEKLFF | TGTGCCAGCAGCTCCCAAGCAGGGGGGAACAATGAAAAACTGTTTTTT | . | TRBJ1-4 | TRBV21-1 | .
CASRTGGGQPQHF | TGTGCCAGCAGAACAGGGGGGGGGCAGCCCCAGCATTTT | TRBD1 | TRBJ1-5 | TRBV6-5 | .
CASSPTVVGNQPQHF | TGCGCCAGCAGCCCCACAGTAGTCGGCAATCAGCCCCAGCATTTT | . | TRBJ1-5 | TRBV4-1 | .
CAWSVRRDTEAFF | TGTGCCTGGAGTGTACGGAGGGACACTGAAGCTTTCTTT | . | TRBJ1-1 | TRBV30 | few
CASSLDRNTGELFF | TGCGCCAGCAGCTTGGACAGGAACACCGGGGAGCTGTTTTTT | . | TRBJ2-2 | TRBV5-1 | .